A single sample gave rise to the 5 T cell receptor beta chains below, sequenced in a study of tissue T cells after allogeneic stem cell transplantation. Here immunoSEQ multiplex PCR was the method, and the copy in TCRdb shows in-frame clones only, minus some. The repertoire consists of roughly 300 clones, with under 60% occurring once and the leading ten covering about 17%. Sequencing input: skin. Receptors originate from a female BALB/c mouse in good health. This mouse strain has H2-d as its MHC haplotype.

A remark on this clone: The listed genes are named as in mouse. The read is 1 residue too short to cover the CDR3 end, so that end is filled in from the germline J gene. V and J are TRBV2 and TRBJ2-3; D not resolved. The germline V gene encodes CDR1 LGHNA and CDR2 YSYQKL. V lost 0 bases and J lost 4, with 8 bases in between. CDR3 length: 14 amino acids. CDR3 DNA (partial): TGTGCCAGCAGCCAAGAAGAGGTTACAGAAACGCTGTAT. Translated, it gives CASSQEEVTETLY. The complete CDR3 protein is CASSQEEVTETLYF.

Comments on this clone: These gene names are mouse names. Read coverage stops 1 residue before the CDR3 terminus; the germline J gene supplies the remainder. This chain links TRBV12-2 with TRBJ2-5, with TRBD2 matching 9 bases. The J segment lost 5 bases and the V segment lost 2 bases, leaving 1 base of the junction unmatched. This CDR3 is 13 amino acids long. From germline, CDR1 is SGHLS and CDR2 HYDKME. CDR3 bases read: TGTGCCAGCTCTCCTGGGGGGGGAGACACCCAGTAC. Amino acids: CASSPGGGDTQY. The full CDR3 protein is CASSPGGGDTQYF.

A word on this clone: All gene names here are mouse names. The read terminates 1 residue ahead of where the CDR3 ends, so the germline J gene completes it. This chain connects TRBV31 to TRBJ1-2; possible D gene TRBD1, 6 bases. CDR3 length equals 12 residues. V shed 3 bases and J shed 2 bases, with 7 bases lying between them. Per germline, CDR1 GKSSPN and CDR2 SITVG. CDR3 bases read: TGTGCCTGGAGACAGGGCAACTCCGACTACACC. Residues: CAWRQGNSDYT. The whole CDR3 protein is CAWRQGNSDYTF.

As concerns this clone: Gene names refer to mouse genes. The read stops 1 residue short of the end of the CDR3; the missing end is completed from the germline J gene. This sequence joins TRBV5 and TRBJ1-4; the match to TRBD1 covers 11 bases. The ends lost 4 bases at V and 3 bases at J; junction bases unmatched: 1. The CDR3 runs to 15 residues. CDR1 and CDR2 (germline): LGHNA, YNLKQL (reference sequence). The CDR3 spells CASSPGQGANERLFF. The sequenced CDR3 bases are TGTGCCAGCAGCCCGGGACAGGGGGCCAACGAAAGATTATTT.

The table lists this clone with a few counts. Genes and germline come from the mouse. CDR3 in amino acids: CASSEGNNQAPLF. CDR3 DNA (partial): TGTGCCAGCAGTGAAGGCAACAACCAGGCTCCGCTT. The J gene is TRBJ1-5, the V gene TRBV13-1; no clear D gene. The CDR3 extends 1 residue past the end of the read, so its final part is completed from the germline J gene. V was cut by 2 bases and J by 1 base, with 4 bases left in between. The CDR3 extends over 13 amino acids. Germline CDR1 and CDR2: NSHNY and SYGAGN.